This T cell receptor beta chain was documented in a study of blood T cells in healthy people across ages. A few counts support this clonotype. The CDR3 spans 18 residues. V dropped 3 bases and J dropped 0 bases, with 19 bases sitting between them. Germline V gene data show CDR1 as SGDLS and CDR2 as YYNGEE. Sample-barcoded 5' priming and a J-beta primer mix drove a second PCR of roughly 7 to 11 cycles. TCRdb redid the calling of the 5' RACE reads with MiXCR, one entry per CDR3 protein. The table includes roughly 1,300,000 distinct CDR3 sequences, roughly 64% detected once. The V and J genes are TRBV9 and TRBJ2-1; maybe TRBD2 (6 bases). This clonotype was sampled from a man between 18 and 35 years old in good health. Material: blood. The CDR3 region has the DNA TGTGCCAGCAGCGAATCGAACGGGAGAACGGACTCCTACAATGAGCAGTTCTTC. Translated, it gives CASSESNGRTDSYNEQFF.